This section outlines one T cell receptor beta chain sequence together with its context. Its antigen is still unknown. The sample originates from a study of T cell responses to AZD1222 COVID-19 vaccine. Study-wide results and limits: Every sample of the repertoires postdated the peak T cell response. Spike-specific TCR breadth and depth were elevated following two AZD1222 doses. Of the AZD1222 recipients, only 6 or 7 were seropositive at baseline.

Clones were read by immunoSEQ multiplex PCR, and TCRdb kept only the in-frame ones, dropping some. The repertoire includes 120,000 to 150,000 clones, about nine tenths of them detected once, and more than 3% sits in the top ten. CDR3 length equals 15 residues. Trimming at V came to 5 bases and at J to 2 bases, leaving 6 bases not matched to a gene. Germline V lookup: CDR1 LNHDA, CDR2 SQIVND (reference sequence). This chain joins TRBV19 and TRBJ1-3, with 7 bases identical to TRBD1. The sequenced sample was peripheral blood, obtained on day 0 of MenACWY control vaccination. The sequence was collected from an adult in good health. The CDR3 sequence: CASSPRTGTGNTIYF. The CDR3 nucleotides are TGTGCCAGTAGTCCCCGGACAGGAACTGGAAACACCATATATTTT.